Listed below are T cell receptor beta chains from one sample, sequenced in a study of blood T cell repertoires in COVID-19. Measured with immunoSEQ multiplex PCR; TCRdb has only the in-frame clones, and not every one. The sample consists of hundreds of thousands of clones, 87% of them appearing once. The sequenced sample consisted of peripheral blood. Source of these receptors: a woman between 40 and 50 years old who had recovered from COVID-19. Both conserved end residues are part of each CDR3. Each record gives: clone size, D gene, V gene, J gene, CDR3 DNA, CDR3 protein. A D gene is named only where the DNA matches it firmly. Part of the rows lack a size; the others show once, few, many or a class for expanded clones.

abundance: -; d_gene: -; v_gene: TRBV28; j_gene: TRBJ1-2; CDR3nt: TGTGCCAGCAGTGGATGGACAGAAGCTAACTATGGCTACACCTTC; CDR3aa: CASSGWTEANYGYTF
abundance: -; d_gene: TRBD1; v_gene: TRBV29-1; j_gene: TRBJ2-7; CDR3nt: TGCAGCGTTGGAGGGGGCTCCCTCCTACGCGAGCAGTACTTC; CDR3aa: CSVGGGSLLREQYF
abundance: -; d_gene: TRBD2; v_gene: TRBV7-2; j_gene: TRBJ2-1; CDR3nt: TGTGCCAGCAGCTTAGCAGCGGGAGGCTCCTACAATGAGCAGTTCTTC; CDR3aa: CASSLAAGGSYNEQFF
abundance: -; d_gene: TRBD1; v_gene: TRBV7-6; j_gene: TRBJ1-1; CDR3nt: TGTGCCAGCAGCTCGACGACAGGGGGCTACACTGAAGCTTTCTTT; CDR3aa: CASSSTTGGYTEAFF
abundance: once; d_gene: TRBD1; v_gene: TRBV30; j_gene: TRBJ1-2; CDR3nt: TGTGCCTGGAGTGTAGGACAGGTCCCACCTGGCTACACCTTC; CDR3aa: CAWSVGQVPPGYTF
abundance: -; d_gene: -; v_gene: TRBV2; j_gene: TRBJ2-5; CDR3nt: TGTGCCAGCAGACTACAGGGAAGGGGCGGCAAAGAGACCCAGTACTTC; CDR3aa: CASRLQGRGGKETQYF
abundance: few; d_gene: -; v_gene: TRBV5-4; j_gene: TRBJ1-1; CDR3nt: TGTGCCAGCAGCCCCCCCCCAGCAGGAGGGACTGAAGCTTTCTTT; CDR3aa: CASSPPPAGGTEAFF
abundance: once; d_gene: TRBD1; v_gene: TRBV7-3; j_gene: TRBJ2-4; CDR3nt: TGTGCCAGCAGCCGTCGAACGCAGGGGGTCACGGCCAAAAACATTCAGTACTTC; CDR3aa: CASSRRTQGVTAKNIQYF
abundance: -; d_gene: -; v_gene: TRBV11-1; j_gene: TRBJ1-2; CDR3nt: TGTGCCAGCAGCTTAGATAGACAATACGGCTATGGCTACACCTTC; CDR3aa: CASSLDRQYGYGYTF
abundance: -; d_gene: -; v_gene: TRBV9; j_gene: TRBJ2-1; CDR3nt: TGTGCCAGCAGCGTAGGGGGGGATCCCTACAATGAGCAGTTCTTC; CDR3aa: CASSVGGDPYNEQFF
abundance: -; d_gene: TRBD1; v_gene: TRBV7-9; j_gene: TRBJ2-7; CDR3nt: TGTGCCAGCAGCCTAAGGACAGGGGCCTACGAGCAGTACTTC; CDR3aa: CASSLRTGAYEQYF
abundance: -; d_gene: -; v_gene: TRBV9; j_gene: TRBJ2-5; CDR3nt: TGTGCCAGCAGCGTAGGTTCAGGTGGGGCAGAGACCCAGTACTTC; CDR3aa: CASSVGSGGAETQYF
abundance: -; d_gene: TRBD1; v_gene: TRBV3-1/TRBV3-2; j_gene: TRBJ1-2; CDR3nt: TGTGCCAGCAGCCAAGATCTGCGGCAGGGGGCGCTAAGTGGCTACACCTTC; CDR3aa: CASSQDLRQGALSGYTF
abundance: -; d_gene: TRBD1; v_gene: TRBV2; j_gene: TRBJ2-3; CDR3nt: TGTGCCAGCAGTTTAGACAGGGCCCCCACAGATACGCAGTATTTT; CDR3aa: CASSLDRAPTDTQYF
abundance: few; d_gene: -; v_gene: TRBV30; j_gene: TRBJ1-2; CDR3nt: TGTGCCTGGAGTGTACTGGTCCAGGGGCTCTCTGGCTACACCTTC; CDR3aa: CAWSVLVQGLSGYTF
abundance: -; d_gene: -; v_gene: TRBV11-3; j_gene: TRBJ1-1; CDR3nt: TGTGCCAGCAGCTTAGGAGCGGGCCTGAGCACTGAAGCTTTCTTT; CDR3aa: CASSLGAGLSTEAFF
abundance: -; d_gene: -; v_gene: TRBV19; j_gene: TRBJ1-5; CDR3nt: TGTGCCAGTACCCCTCTCAGGGGTCAGCCCCAGCATTTT; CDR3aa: CASTPLRGQPQHF
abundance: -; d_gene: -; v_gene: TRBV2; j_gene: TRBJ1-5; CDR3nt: TGTGCCAGCCTCGGGGATAGCAATCAGCCCCAGCATTTT; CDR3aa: CASLGDSNQPQHF
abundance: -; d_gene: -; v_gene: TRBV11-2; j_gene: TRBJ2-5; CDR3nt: TGTGCCAGCAGCCCGGACAGTCAAGAGACCCAGTACTTC; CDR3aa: CASSPDSQETQYF
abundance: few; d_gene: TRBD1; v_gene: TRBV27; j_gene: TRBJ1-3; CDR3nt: TGTGCCAGCAGTCCCGGACAGGGGGCGGCTGGAAACACCATATATTTT; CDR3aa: CASSPGQGAAGNTIYF